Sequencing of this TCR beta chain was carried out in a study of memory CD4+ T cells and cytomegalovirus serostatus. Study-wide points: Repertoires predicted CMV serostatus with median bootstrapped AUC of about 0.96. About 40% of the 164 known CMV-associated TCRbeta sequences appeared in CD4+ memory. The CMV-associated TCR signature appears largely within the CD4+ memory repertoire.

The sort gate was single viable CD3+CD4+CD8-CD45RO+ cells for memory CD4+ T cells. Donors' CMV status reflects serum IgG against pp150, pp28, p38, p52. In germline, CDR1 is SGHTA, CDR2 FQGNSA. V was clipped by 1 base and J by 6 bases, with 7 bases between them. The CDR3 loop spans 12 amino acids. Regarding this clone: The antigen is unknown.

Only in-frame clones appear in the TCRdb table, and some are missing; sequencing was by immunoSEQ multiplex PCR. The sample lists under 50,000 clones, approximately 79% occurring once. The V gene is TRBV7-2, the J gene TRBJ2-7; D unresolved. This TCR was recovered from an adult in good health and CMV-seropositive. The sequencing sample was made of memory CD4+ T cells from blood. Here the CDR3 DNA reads TGTGCCAGCAGCTTAGAAGGGCGCGAGCAGTACTTC. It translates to CASSLEGREQYF.